These 21 T cell receptor beta chains were sequenced from one sample in a study of OX40 agonist ivuxolimab in advanced cancers. Method: immunoSEQ multiplex PCR; TCRdb's copy keeps in-frame clones and lacks some. The sample has around 80,000 clones, 94% seen once; the top ten hold just over 20%. The input for sequencing was CD4+ or CD8+ T cells sorted from blood, taken in a trial of the OX40 agonist ivuxolimab. The receptor source for this set is an adult with an advanced solid tumor such as melanoma, head and neck, liver or kidney cancer.

The CDR3 DNA reads TGTGCCACCAGCAGAGACACAGAGCACCTCCCGGACGAGCAGTACTTC. Protein: CATSRDTEHLPDEQYF. This chain joins TRBV15 and TRBJ2-7; D remains ambiguous. This CDR3 region has 16 residues. Looked up from germline, CDR1 is LNHNV and CDR2 is YYDKDF (reference sequence). Trimming pared 0 bases from V and 5 bases from J, leaving 17 bases between.

The rearrangement uses TRBV27 and TRBJ1-2; D is ambiguous. Germline V gene data show CDR1 as MNHEY and CDR2 as SMNVEV (reference sequence). This CDR3 is 17 amino acids long. V was pared by 2 bases and J by 1 base, with 17 bases between. CDR3 in amino acids: CASSLVTPAEYNYGYTF. CDR3 bases: TGTGCCAGCAGTTTAGTAACGCCGGCGGAATATAACTATGGCTACACCTTC.

The rearrangement uses TRBV6-5 and TRBJ2-1, with a weak D call TRBD2 (5 bases). Germline V gives CDR1 MNHEY, CDR2 SVGAGI. Trimming removed 7 bases at V and 6 bases at J, with 13 bases between. CDR3 size: 13 residues. CDR3 loop: CASTPGLLNEQFF. The CDR3 nucleotides are TGTGCCAGCACTCCCGGACTTCTCAATGAGCAGTTCTTC.

The chain links TRBV9 to TRBJ2-3; D unclear. The V end lost 0 bases, the J end lost 4 bases, and 6 bases lay between the germline ends. This CDR3 spans 13 amino acids. Germline CDR1 is SGDLS and CDR2 is YYNGEE. CDR3 in DNA: TGTGCCAGCAGCGTAGATTGGTCAGATACGCAGTATTTT. Translation: CASSVDWSDTQYF. The variable domain in full, with the rest retrieved from reference TRBV9 and TRBJ2-3, is DSGVTQTPKHLITATGQRVTLRCSPRSGDLSVYWYQQSLDQGLQFLIQYYNGEERAKGNILERFSAQQFPDLHSELNLSSLELGDSALYFCASSVDWSDTQYFGPGTRLTVL.

The V and J genes are TRBV5-6 and TRBJ2-5; D gene unclear. The V gene lost 4 bases and the J gene lost 0 bases, with 10 bases spanning the gap. This CDR3 is built from 14 residues. The germline gives CDR1 SGHDT, CDR2 YYEEEE. CDR3: CASSLAGNQETQYF. CDR3 coding DNA: TGTGCCAGCAGCCTTGCAGGAAACCAAGAGACCCAGTACTTC.

The chain employs TRBV15 and TRBJ1-2; D possibly corresponds to TRBD1 (6 bases). The V and J ends lost 4 bases and 10 bases respectively, with 22 bases between them. Germline V CDR1 and CDR2: LNHNV, YYDKDF (reference sequence). The CDR3 consists of 15 residues. The CDR3 DNA sequence: TGTGCCACCAGCACGAGAGGTGGGGGCGGAAGATACTACACCTTC. It codes for CATSTRGGGGRYYTF.

The chain is built from TRBV10-1 and TRBJ2-5; 8 bases fit TRBD2. This CDR3 spans 14 amino acids. Germline lookup yields CDR1 WNHNN and CDR2 SYGVQD (reference sequence). With V trimmed by 9 bases and J by 2 bases, 8 bases remained unmatched. CDR3 in amino acids: CARTGTRRQETQYF. The CDR3 nucleotides read TGCGCCAGGACCGGGACTAGAAGACAAGAGACCCAGTACTTC.

To note about this clone: At the DNA level, this CDR3 is encoded by other sequences in the same sample as well. V and J are TRBV27 and TRBJ1-1, with D uncertain. Germline assignment: CDR1 MNHEY and CDR2 SMNVEV (reference sequence). This CDR3 has 13 residues. The germline V and J ends were trimmed by 3 bases and 1 base, with 6 bases remaining between them. The CDR3 DNA reads TGTGCCAGCAGTTTGTCCAGGAACACTGAAGCTTTCTTT. Encoded protein: CASSLSRNTEAFF.

The genes are TRBV5-4 and TRBJ2-2; 9 nucleotides match TRBD2. The CDR3 spans 13 residues. CDR1 and CDR2 from the germline V gene are SGHNT and YYREEE (reference sequence). CDR3 bases: TGTGCTGGCGGGGGGGCGAACACCGGGGAGCTGTTTTTT. Its protein product is CAGGGANTGELFF.

This clone was recorded only once. The chain links TRBV7-9 to TRBJ1-4; 7 bases align to TRBD1. The length of the CDR3 is 15 residues. Losses at the gene ends were 5 bases for V and 6 bases for J; bases not matched to a gene: 9. Looked up from germline, CDR1 is SEHNR and CDR2 is FQNEAQ (reference sequence). For the CDR3, the DNA is TGTGCCAGCAGCCGGGCCGACAGGGAATATGAAAAACTGTTTTTT. Translating gives CASSRADREYEKLFF. The full variable domain, completed using reference TRBV7-9 and TRBJ1-4, is DTGVSQNPRHKITKRGQNVTFRCDPISEHNRLYWYRQTLGQGPEFLTYFQNEAQLEKSRLLSDRFSAERPKGSFSTLEIQRTEQGDSAMYLCASSRADREYEKLFFGSGTQLSVL.

This chain joins TRBV27 and TRBJ1-2; D uncertain. The ends were cut back, 4 bases at V and 1 base at J, with 7 bases in the middle. Per the germline V gene, CDR1 is MNHEY and CDR2 is SMNVEV (reference sequence). This CDR3 is 13 amino acids long. Written as DNA, the CDR3 is TGTGCCAGCAGTTATCCGGGTAACTATGGCTACACCTTC. Translating it yields CASSYPGNYGYTF.

This clone occurred a few times. The chain carries TRBV29-1 and TRBJ1-1; 8 positions match TRBD1. Germline assignment: CDR1 SQVTM and CDR2 ANQGSEA. The trim removed 8 bases at V and 1 base at J, leaving 3 bases unmatched. This CDR3 is 12 amino acids long. CDR3 nucleotides: TGCAGCATGACAGGGGAGAACACTGAAGCTTTCTTT. This sequence encodes CSMTGENTEAFF.

The chain is built from TRBV15 and TRBJ2-3; 9 bases are shared with TRBD2. The CDR3 extends over 18 amino acids. V shed 0 bases, J shed 3 bases, and the junction held 10 bases outside the gene matches. Germline V gene lookup returns CDR1 LNHNV and CDR2 YYDKDF (reference sequence). As DNA, the CDR3 is TGTGCCACCAGCAGAGATAAGGAAGGGCTAGCGGGGACAGATACGCAGTATTTT. This sequence encodes CATSRDKEGLAGTDTQYF. Together with reference TRBV15 and TRBJ2-3, the CDR3 gives the full variable domain: DAMVIQNPRYQVTQFGKPVTLSCSQTLNHNVMYWYQQKSSQAPKLLFHYYDKDFNNEADTPDNFQSRRPNTSFCFLDIRSPGLGDTAMYLCATSRDKEGLAGTDTQYFGPGTRLTVL.

The rearrangement links TRBV4-3 to TRBJ2-3; 10 bases match TRBD1. V trimming: 8 bases; J trimming: 4 bases; junction bases outside the gene matches: 6. The CDR3 runs 14 residues. Germline values: CDR1 LGHNA, CDR2 YSLEER. CDR3 protein: CASAPGQGPDTQYF. CDR3 nucleotide sequence: TGCGCCAGCGCCCCGGGACAGGGGCCAGATACGCAGTATTTT.

V and J are TRBV10-3 and TRBJ1-1, with a possible D match to TRBD1 (5 bases). Germline V gene sequence: CDR1 ENHRY, CDR2 SYGVKD. The CDR3 has 13 amino acids. V lost 8 bases, J lost 3 bases, and 13 bases lay in between. Written as DNA, the CDR3 is TGTGCCATCGCAGGGCGGGCAGACACTGAAGCTTTCTTT. It yields the protein CAIAGRADTEAFF.

The genes are TRBV5-6 and TRBJ2-1, with D perhaps TRBD2 (5 bases). V lost 3 bases and J lost 0, with 19 bases in between. The CDR3 sequence is 18 residues long. Germline V gives CDR1 SGHDT, CDR2 YYEEEE. CDR3 in DNA: TGTGCCAGCAGCTCTGCAGGAGGAGAGGCGAGCTCCTACAATGAGCAGTTCTTC. Translation: CASSSAGGEASSYNEQFF. The full variable domain, rest sourced from reference TRBV5-6 and TRBJ2-1, is DAGVTQSPTHLIKTRGQQVTLRCSPKSGHDTVSWYQQALGQGPQFIFQYYEEEERQRGNFPDRFSGHQFPNYSSELNVNALLLGDSALYLCASSSAGGEASSYNEQFFGPGTRLTVL.

This chain links TRBV4-3 with TRBJ1-5; D not resolved. The V and J ends lost 0 bases and 4 bases respectively, with 10 bases between them. CDR3 length equals 15 residues. The germline gives CDR1 LGHNA, CDR2 YSLEER. CDR3 sequence: CASSQELGRNQPQHF. CDR3 DNA: TGCGCCAGCAGCCAAGAACTGGGTCGGAATCAGCCCCAGCATTTT.

In this sample, this clone turned up once. The CDR3 reads CASSEEVTGIYGYTF. The DNA for the CDR3 is TGTGCCAGCAGTGAAGAGGTAACCGGGATCTATGGCTACACCTTC. The gene calls are TRBV6-1 and TRBJ1-2; no clear D gene. Germline V CDR1 and CDR2: MNHNS, SASEGT. Trimming cost V 1 base and J 4 bases, with 13 bases left between them. The CDR3 is 15 amino acids.

V and J are TRBV4-1 and TRBJ2-1; 12 nucleotides match TRBD1. V was pared by 4 bases and J by 7 bases, with 8 bases of the junction left unmatched. CDR3 size: 16 residues. CDR1 MGHRA and CDR2 YSYEKL come from the germline V gene. The CDR3 DNA reads TGCGCCAGCAGCCTAAGCTGGGACAGGGGGCGGAATGAGCAGTTCTTC. This translates into CASSLSWDRGRNEQFF.

V usage is TRBV10-3 and J usage is TRBJ1-1; no reliable D call. Between the trimmed V and J ends, which lost 11 bases and 3 bases, there was a span of 13 bases. The germline gives CDR1 ENHRY, CDR2 SYGVKD. The CDR3 has 12 amino acids. Here the CDR3 reads CAALSPDTEAFF. The CDR3 DNA reads as TGTGCCGCTCTCAGCCCGGACACTGAAGCTTTCTTT.

The V call is TRBV19, the J call TRBJ2-7; 10 bases line up with TRBD2. CDR1 and CDR2 from the germline V gene are LNHDA and SQIVND (reference sequence). V lost 0 bases, J lost 5 bases, and 4 bases stayed unmatched. The CDR3 has 15 residues. This CDR3 reads CASSIESGGVDEQYF. As DNA, the CDR3 is TGTGCCAGTAGTATAGAAAGCGGGGGGGTCGACGAGCAGTACTTC.